The T cell receptor beta chain described here comes from a study of identical twins. TCRdb itself ran the 5' RACE reads through MiXCR, one entry per CDR3 protein. The sample carries 400,000 to 500,000 distinct CDR3 sequences, approximately 15% recorded once. The CDR3 extends over 14 amino acids. The V end was cut by 5 bases, the J end by 5 bases, with 16 bases between. Germline-derived CDR1 and CDR2 are MNHNY and SVGAGI (reference sequence). Ten or more counts support this clonotype. These data also featured in a second study, about yellow fever vaccine responses in identical twins.

The sequencing sample was made of CD4+ T cells sorted from blood. The chain joins TRBV6-6 to TRBJ2-7, with a possible D match to TRBD1 (5 bases). The receptor comes from a woman aged 18-35 years in good health. This chain's CDR3 is CASSGHLKSDEQYF. The CDR3 nucleotides read TGTGCCAGCAGTGGACACCTTAAATCGGACGAGCAGTACTTC.